Following are 3 T cell receptor beta chains from one sample sequenced in a study of shared clonotypes between healthy human individuals. The method was immunoSEQ multiplex PCR; TCRdb's version includes in-frame clones alone and lacks a portion of them. The sample comprises hundreds of thousands of clones, over 90% of which are singletons, and about 25% rests with the top ten. Naive CD8 cells lacked CD45RO and underwent positive selection for CCR7, leaving out terminally differentiated effector memory CD45RA+ cells. Input material: naive CD8+ T cells sorted from blood. The source is a man aged 30 to 39 in good health.

The chain joins TRBV7-8 to TRBJ2-1; 10 positions match TRBD2. Germline V gene sequence: CDR1 SGHVS, CDR2 FQNEAQ. V dropped 5 bases and J dropped 3; count of bases not matched to a gene: 4. The CDR3 length is 15 residues. The DNA of the CDR3 is TGTGCCAGCAGCCTCACTAGCGGGAACTACAATGAGCAGTTCTTC. It codes for CASSLTSGNYNEQFF.

The chain uses TRBV10-2 and TRBJ1-3, with 7 positions matching TRBD1. The ends lost 4 bases at V and 0 bases at J; junction bases unmatched: 3. CDR1 is WSHSY and CDR2 is SAAADI in the germline V gene. The CDR3 is 15 residues long. The CDR3 sequence is CASSADRSSGNTIYF. The CDR3 region has the DNA TGCGCCAGCAGTGCGGACAGGTCCTCTGGAAACACCATATATTTT.

The chain uses TRBV5-6 and TRBJ1-1; TRBD1 is a possible D gene (6 bases). V lost 3 bases to trimming and J lost 2 bases, with 8 bases between them. The CDR3 has 13 amino acids. The germline CDR1 and CDR2 sequences are SGHDT and YYEEEE. In DNA, the CDR3 is TGTGCCAGCAGCTCGGACAGTAACACTGAAGCTTTCTTT. It specifies CASSSDSNTEAFF.